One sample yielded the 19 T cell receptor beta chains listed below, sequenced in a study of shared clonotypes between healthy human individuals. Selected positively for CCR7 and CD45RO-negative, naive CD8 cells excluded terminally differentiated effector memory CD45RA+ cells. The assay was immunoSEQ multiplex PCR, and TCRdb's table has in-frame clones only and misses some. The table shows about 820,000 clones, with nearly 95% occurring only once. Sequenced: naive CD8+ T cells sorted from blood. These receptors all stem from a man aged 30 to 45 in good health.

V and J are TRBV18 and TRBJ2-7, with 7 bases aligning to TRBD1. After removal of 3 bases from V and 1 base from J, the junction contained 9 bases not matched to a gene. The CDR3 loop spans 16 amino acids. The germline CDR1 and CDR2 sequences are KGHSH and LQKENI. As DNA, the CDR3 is TGTGCCAGCTCACCGCCGACCGCACAGGGGTCCTACGAGCAGTACTTC. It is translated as CASSPPTAQGSYEQYF.

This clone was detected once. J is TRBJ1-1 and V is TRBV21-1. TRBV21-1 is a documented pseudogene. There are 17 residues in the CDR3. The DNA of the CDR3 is TGTGCCAGCAGCAAAAGGGGACCGGGACTCTTGGGCGGTGAAGCTTTCTTT. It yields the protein CASSKRGPGLLGGEAFF.

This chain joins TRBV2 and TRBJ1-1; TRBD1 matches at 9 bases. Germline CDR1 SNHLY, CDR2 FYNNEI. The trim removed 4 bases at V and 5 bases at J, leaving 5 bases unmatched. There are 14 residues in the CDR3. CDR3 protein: CASSVGQGFTEAFF. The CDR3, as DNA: TGTGCCAGCAGTGTGGGACAGGGTTTTACTGAAGCTTTCTTT.

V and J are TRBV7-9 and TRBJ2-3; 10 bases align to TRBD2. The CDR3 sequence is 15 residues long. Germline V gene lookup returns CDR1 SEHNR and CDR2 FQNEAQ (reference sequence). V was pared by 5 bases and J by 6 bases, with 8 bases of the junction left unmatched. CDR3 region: CASSPPASGSDTQYF. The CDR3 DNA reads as TGTGCCAGCAGCCCCCCGGCTAGCGGGAGTGATACGCAGTATTTT.

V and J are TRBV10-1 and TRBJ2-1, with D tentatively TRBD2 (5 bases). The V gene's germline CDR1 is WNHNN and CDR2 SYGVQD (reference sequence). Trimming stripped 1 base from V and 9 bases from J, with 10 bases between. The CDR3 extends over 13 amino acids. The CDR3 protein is CASSEYRSGEQFF. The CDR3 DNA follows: TGCGCCAGCAGTGAGTATCGGAGCGGTGAGCAGTTCTTC.

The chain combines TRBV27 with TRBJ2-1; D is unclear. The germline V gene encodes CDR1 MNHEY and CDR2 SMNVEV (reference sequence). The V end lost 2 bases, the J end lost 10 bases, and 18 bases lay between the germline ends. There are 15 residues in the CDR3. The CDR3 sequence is CASSLMGRSKGEQFF. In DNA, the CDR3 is TGTGCCAGCAGTTTAATGGGAAGGAGTAAGGGCGAGCAGTTCTTC.

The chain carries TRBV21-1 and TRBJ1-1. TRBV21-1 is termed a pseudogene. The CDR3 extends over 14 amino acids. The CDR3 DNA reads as TGTGCCAGCAGCAAAGTGTGGGCGGGGACTGAAGCTTTCTTT. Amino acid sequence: CASSKVWAGTEAFF.

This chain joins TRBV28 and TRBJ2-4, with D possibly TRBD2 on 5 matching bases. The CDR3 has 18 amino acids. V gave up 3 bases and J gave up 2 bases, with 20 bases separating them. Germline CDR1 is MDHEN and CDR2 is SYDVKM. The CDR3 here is CASSLPLNRGLSKNIQYF. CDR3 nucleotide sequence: TGTGCCAGCAGTTTGCCCCTTAACAGAGGGCTCTCCAAAAACATTCAGTACTTC.

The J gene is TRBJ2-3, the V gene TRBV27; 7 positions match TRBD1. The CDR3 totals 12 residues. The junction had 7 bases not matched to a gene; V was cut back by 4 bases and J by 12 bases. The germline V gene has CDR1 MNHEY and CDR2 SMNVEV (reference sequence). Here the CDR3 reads CASSSGQAHQYF. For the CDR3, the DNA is TGTGCCAGCAGTTCCGGACAGGCCCATCAGTATTTT.

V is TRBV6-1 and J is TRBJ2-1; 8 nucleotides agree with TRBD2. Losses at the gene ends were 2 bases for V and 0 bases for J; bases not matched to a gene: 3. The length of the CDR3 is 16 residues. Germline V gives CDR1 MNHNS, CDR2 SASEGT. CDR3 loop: CASSETGTSSYNEQFF. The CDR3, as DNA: TGTGCCAGCAGTGAAACCGGGACTAGCTCCTACAATGAGCAGTTCTTC.

CDR3 protein: CAISVLDTGELFF. The DNA for the CDR3 is TGTGCCATCAGCGTACTTGATACCGGGGAGCTGTTTTTT. This sequence joins TRBV10-3 and TRBJ2-2; D remains ambiguous. Trimming shortened V by 6 bases and J by 5 bases, and 10 bases separated the two germline ends. This CDR3 comprises 13 residues. Germline values: CDR1 ENHRY, CDR2 SYGVKD.

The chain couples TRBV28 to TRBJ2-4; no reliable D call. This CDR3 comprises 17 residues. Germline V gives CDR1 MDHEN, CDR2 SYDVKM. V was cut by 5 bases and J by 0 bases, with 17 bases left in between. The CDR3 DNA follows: TGTGCCAGCAGTCGCCCTGGCCGGTCGTTAGCCAAAAACATTCAGTACTTC. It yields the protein CASSRPGRSLAKNIQYF.

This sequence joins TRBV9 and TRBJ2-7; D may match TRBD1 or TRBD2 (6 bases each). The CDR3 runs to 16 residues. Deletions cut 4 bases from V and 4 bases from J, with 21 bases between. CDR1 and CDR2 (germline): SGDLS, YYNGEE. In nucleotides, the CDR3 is TGTGCCAGCAGCCCATTTGGTGGAGGGGGAATGTACGAGCAGTACTTC. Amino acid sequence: CASSPFGGGGMYEQYF. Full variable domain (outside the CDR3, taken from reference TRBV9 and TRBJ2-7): DSGVTQTPKHLITATGQRVTLRCSPRSGDLSVYWYQQSLDQGLQFLIQYYNGEERAKGNILERFSAQQFPDLHSELNLSSLELGDSALYFCASSPFGGGGMYEQYFGPGTRLTVT.

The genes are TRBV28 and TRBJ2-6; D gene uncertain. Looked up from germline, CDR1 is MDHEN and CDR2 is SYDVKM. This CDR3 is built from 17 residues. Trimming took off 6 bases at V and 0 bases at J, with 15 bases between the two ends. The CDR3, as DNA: TGTGCCAGCAGGGGATTTTTAGGGCTCTCTGGGGCCAACGTCCTGACTTTC. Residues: CASRGFLGLSGANVLTF.

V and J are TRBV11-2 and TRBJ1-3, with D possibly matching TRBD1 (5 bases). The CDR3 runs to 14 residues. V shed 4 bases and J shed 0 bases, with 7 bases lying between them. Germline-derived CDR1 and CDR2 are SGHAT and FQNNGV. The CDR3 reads CASSSGLSGNTIYF. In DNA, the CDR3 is TGTGCCAGCAGCTCGGGACTCTCTGGAAACACCATATATTTT.

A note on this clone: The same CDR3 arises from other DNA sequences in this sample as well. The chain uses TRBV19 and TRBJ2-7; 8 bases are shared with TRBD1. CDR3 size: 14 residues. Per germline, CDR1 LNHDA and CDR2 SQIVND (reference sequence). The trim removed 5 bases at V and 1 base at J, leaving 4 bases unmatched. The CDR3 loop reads CASSATGASYEQYF. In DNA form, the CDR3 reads TGTGCCAGTAGTGCGACAGGGGCGTCCTACGAGCAGTACTTC. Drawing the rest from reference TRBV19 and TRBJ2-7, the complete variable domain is DGGITQSPKYLFRKEGQNVTLSCEQNLNHDAMYWYRQDPGQGLRLIYYSQIVNDFQKGDIAEGYSVSREKKESFPLTVTSAQKNPTAFYLCASSATGASYEQYFGPGTRLTVT.

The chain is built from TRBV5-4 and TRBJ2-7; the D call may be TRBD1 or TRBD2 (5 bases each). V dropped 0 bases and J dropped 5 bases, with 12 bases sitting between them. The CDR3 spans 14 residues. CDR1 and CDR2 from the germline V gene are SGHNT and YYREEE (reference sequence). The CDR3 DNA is TGTGCCAGCAGCTTGGTCCAGGGTAGCGACGAGCAGTACTTC. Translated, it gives CASSLVQGSDEQYF. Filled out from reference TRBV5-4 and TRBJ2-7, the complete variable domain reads ETGVTQSPTHLIKTRGQQVTLRCSSQSGHNTVSWYQQALGQGPQFIFQYYREEENGRGNFPPRFSGLQFPNYSSELNVNALELDDSALYLCASSLVQGSDEQYFGPGTRLTVT.

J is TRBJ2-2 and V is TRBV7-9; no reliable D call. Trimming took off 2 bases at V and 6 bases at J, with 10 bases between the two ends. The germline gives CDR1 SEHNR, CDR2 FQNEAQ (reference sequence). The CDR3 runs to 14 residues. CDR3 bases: TGTGCCAGCAGCTTAAATTCCGGGCCCGGGGAGCTGTTTTTT. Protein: CASSLNSGPGELFF.

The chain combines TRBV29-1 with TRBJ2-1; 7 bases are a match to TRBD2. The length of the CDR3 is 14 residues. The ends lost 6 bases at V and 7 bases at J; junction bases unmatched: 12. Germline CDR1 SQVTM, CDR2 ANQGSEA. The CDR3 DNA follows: TGCAGCGTGGACGATCGTCGGGAGGAAAATGAGCAGTTCTTC. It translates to CSVDDRREENEQFF.